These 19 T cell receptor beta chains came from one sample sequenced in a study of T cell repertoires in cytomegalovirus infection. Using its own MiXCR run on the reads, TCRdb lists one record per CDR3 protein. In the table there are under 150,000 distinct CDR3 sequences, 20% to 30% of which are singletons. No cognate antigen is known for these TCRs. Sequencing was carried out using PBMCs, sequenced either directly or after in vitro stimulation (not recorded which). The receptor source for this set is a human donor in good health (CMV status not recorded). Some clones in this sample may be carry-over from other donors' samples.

CDR3 loop: CASSLGQGVYGYTF. In DNA form, the CDR3 reads TGTGCCAGCAGCTTGGGACAGGGAGTCTATGGCTACACCTTC. J is TRBJ1-2 and V is TRBV5-4; 7 bases align to TRBD1. This CDR3 has 14 amino acids. After removal of 0 bases from V and 4 bases from J, the junction contained 3 bases not matched to a gene. The germline gives CDR1 SGHNT, CDR2 YYREEE (reference sequence). Complete variable domain (other parts from reference TRBV5-4 and TRBJ1-2): ETGVTQSPTHLIKTRGQQVTLRCSSQSGHNTVSWYQQALGQGPQFIFQYYREEENGRGNFPPRFSGLQFPNYSSELNVNALELDDSALYLCASSLGQGVYGYTFGSGTRLTVV.

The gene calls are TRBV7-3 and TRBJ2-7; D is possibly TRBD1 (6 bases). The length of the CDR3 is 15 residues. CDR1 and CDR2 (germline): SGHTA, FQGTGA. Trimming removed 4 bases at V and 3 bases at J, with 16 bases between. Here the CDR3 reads CASSSEGGWVYEQYF. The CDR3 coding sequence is TGTGCCAGCAGCTCTGAAGGGGGTTGGGTCTACGAGCAGTACTTC.

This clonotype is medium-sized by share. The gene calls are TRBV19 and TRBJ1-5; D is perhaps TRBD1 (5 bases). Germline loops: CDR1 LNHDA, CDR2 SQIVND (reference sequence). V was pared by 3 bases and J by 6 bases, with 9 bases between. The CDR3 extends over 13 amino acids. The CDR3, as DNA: TGTGCCAGTAGTATGGGGACTCTTCAGCCCCAGCATTTT. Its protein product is CASSMGTLQPQHF.

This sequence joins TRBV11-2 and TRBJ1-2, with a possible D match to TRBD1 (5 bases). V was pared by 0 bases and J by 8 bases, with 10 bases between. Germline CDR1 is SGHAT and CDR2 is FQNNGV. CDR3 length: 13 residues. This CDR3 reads CASSLEPGPGYTF. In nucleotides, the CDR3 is TGTGCCAGCAGCTTAGAACCGGGGCCCGGCTACACCTTC.

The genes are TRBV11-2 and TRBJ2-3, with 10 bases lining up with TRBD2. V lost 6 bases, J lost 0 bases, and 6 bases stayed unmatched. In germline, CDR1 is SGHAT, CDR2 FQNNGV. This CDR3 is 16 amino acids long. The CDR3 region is CASSRRLAGSTDTQYF. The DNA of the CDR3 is TGTGCCAGCAGTCGACGACTAGCGGGTAGCACAGATACGCAGTATTTT.

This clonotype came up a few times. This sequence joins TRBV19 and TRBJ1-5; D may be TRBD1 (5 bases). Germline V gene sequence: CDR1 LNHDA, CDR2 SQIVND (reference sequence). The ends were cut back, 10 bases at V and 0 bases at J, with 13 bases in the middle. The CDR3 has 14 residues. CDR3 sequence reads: CATRGTLSNQPQHF. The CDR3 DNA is TGTGCCACTCGCGGGACTCTTAGCAATCAGCCCCAGCATTTT.

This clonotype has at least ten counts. CDR3 in amino acids: CASSLVWNTEAFF. For the CDR3, the DNA is TGTGCCAGCAGCTTAGTTTGGAACACTGAAGCTTTCTTT. This chain joins TRBV7-2 and TRBJ1-1; D uncertain. The V and J ends lost 1 base and 1 base respectively, with 4 bases between them. The CDR3 is 13 amino acids. Germline lookup yields CDR1 SGHTA and CDR2 FQGNSA.

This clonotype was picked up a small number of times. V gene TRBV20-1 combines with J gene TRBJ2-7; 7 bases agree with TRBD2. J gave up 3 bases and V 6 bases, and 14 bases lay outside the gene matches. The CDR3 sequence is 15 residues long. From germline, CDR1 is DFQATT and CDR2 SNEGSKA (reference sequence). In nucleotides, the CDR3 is TGCAGTGCATTTCCACTAGCGAATAACGACTACGAGCAGTACTTC. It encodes CSAFPLANNDYEQYF.

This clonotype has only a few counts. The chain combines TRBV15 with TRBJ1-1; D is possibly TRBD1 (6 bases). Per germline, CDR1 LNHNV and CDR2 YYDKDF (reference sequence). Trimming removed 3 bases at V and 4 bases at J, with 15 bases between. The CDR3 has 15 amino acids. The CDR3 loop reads CATSSHRARGTEAFF. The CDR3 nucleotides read TGTGCCACCAGCAGCCACAGGGCCCGCGGCACTGAAGCTTTCTTT.

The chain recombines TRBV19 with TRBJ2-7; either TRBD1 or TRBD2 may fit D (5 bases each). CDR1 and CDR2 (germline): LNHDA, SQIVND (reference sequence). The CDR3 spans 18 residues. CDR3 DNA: TGTGCTGGGGGACCGCTCCCGCCAAAACCTCCCTTCACCTACGAGCAGTACGTC. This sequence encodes CAGGPLPPKPPFTYEQYV.

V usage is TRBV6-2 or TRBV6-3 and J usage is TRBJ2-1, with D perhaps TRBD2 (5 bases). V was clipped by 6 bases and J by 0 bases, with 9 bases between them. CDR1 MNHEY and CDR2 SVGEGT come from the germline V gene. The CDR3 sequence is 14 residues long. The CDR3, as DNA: TGTGCCAGCAGAGAGGACTCCTCCTACAATGAGCAGTTCTTC. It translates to CASREDSSYNEQFF.

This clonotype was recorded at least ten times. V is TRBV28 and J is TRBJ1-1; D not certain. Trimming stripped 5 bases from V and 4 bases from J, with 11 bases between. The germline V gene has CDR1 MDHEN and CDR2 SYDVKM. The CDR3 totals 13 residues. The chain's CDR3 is CASSPPGRTEAFF. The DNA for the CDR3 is TGTGCCAGCAGTCCCCCGGGCCGCACTGAAGCTTTCTTT.

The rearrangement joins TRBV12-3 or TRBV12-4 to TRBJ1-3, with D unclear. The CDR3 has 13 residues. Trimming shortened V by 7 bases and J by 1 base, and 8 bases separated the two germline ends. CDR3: CASTQGSGNTIYF. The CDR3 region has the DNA TGTGCCAGCACCCAAGGATCTGGAAACACCATATATTTT.

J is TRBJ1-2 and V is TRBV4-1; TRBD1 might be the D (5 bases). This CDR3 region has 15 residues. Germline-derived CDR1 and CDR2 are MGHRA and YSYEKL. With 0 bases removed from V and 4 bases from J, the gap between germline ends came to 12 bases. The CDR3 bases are TGCGCCAGCAGCCAAGATCTGGGACGGCTCTATGGCTACACCTTC. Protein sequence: CASSQDLGRLYGYTF.

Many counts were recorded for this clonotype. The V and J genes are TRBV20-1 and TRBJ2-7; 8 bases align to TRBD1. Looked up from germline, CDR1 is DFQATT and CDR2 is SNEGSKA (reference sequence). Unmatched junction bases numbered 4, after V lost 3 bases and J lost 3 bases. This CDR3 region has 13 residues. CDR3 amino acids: CSASMGQVYEQYF. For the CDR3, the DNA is TGCAGTGCTAGTATGGGACAGGTCTACGAGCAGTACTTC.

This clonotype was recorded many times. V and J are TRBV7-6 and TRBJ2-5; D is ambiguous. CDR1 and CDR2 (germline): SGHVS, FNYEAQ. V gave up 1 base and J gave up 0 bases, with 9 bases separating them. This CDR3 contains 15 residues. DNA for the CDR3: TGTGCCAGCAGCTTAGGATCCTACAACCAAGAGACCCAGTACTTC. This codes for CASSLGSYNQETQYF.

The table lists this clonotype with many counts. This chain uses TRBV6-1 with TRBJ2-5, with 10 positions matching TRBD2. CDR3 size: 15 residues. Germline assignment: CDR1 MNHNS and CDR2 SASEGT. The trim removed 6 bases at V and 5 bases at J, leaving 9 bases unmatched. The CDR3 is CASSSAGGAGETQYF. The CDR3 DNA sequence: TGTGCCAGCAGCTCAGCGGGGGGGGCGGGGGAGACCCAGTACTTC.

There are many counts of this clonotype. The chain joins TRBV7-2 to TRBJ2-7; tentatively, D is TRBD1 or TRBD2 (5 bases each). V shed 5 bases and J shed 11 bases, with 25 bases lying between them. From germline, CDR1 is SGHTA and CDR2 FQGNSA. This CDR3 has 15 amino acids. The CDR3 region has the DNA TGTGCCAGCAGCCCGATGGGCGGCCGAACGGGGCCCGAGTACGTC. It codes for CASSPMGGRTGPEYV.

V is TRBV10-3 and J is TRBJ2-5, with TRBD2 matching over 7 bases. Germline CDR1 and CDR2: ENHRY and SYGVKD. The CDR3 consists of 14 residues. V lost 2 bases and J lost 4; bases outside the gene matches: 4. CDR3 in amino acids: CAISEGGRGETQYF. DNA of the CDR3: TGTGCCATCAGTGAGGGCGGGAGAGGAGAGACCCAGTACTTC.